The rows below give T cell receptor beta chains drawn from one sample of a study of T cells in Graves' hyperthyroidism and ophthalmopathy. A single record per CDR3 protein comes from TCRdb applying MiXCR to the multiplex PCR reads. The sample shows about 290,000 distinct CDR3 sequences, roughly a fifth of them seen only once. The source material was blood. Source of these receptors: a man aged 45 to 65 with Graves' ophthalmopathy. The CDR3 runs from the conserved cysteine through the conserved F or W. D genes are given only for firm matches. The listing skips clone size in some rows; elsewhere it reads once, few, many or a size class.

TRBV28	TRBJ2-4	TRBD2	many	CASHFGGLAGEAINIQYF	TGTGCCAGCCACTTCGGTGGGCTAGCGGGAGAAGCCATAAACATTCAGTACTTC
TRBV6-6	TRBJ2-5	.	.	CASSYSVGQRQETQYF	TGTGCCAGCAGTTACTCGGTCGGACAGAGACAAGAGACCCAGTACTTC
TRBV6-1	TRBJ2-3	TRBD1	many	CASSHGTAGTDTQYF	TGTGCCAGCAGTCACGGGACAGCCGGCACAGATACGCAGTATTTT
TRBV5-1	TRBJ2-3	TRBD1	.	CASSLATDRGETATQYF	TGCGCCAGCAGCTTGGCGACCGACAGGGGAGAAACAGCTACGCAGTATTTT
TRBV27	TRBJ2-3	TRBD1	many	CASTDRGWSTDTQYF	TGTGCCAGCACTGACAGGGGCTGGAGCACAGATACGCAGTATTTT
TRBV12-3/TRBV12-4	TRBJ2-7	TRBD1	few	CASTKTGSHYEQYF	TGTGCCAGCACCAAGACAGGGTCTCACTACGAGCAGTACTTC
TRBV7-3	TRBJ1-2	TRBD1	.	CASSLSGTGSGGYTF	TGTGCCAGCAGCTTAAGCGGGACAGGGTCCGGTGGCTACACCTTC
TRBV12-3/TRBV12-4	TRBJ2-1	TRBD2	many	CASSSPPLGLAGEGNEQFF	TGTGCCAGCAGTTCGCCCCCCCTGGGACTAGCGGGAGAAGGGAATGAGCAGTTCTTC
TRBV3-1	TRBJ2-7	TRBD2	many	CASSQDTGGPYEQYF	TGTGCCAGCAGCCAAGATACGGGAGGGCCCTACGAGCAGTACTTC
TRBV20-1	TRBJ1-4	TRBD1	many	CSAQGTGALGNEKLFF	TGCAGTGCCCAAGGGACAGGGGCGCTCGGGAATGAAAAACTGTTTTTT
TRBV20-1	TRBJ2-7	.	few	CSARDTGLHEQYF	TGCAGTGCTAGAGATACGGGTTTGCACGAGCAGTACTTC
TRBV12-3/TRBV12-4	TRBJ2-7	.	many	CASSPRPPGTYEQYF	TGTGCCAGCAGCCCCCGACCCCCTGGGACCTACGAGCAGTACTTC
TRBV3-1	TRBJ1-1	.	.	CASSQPLAGRNTEAFF	TGTGCCAGCAGCCAACCTCTGGCGGGAAGGAACACTGAAGCTTTCTTT
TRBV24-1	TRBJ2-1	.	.	CATSDDDSSRYNEQFF	TGTGCCACCAGTGATGATGACAGTTCCAGATACAATGAGCAGTTCTTC
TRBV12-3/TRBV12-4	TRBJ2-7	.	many	CASSLDADREQYF	TGTGCCAGCAGTTTAGATGCCGACAGGGAGCAGTACTTC
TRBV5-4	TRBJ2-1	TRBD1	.	CASMRTGQNNEQFF	TGTGCCAGCATGAGGACAGGTCAGAACAATGAGCAGTTCTTC
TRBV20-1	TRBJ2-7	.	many	CSARGRADEQYF	TGCAGTGCTAGAGGGAGGGCCGACGAGCAGTACTTC
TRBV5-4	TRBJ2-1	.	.	CASSWGGISYNELFF	TGTGCCAGCAGCTGGGGCGGGATCTCCTACAATGAGCTGTTCTTC
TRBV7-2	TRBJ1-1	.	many	CASSSRWNTEAFF	TGTGCCAGCAGCTCGAGGTGGAACACTGAAGCTTTCTTT
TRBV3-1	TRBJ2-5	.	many	CASSQRLHGGGETQYF	TGTGCCAGCAGCCAGAGACTACACGGGGGAGGAGAGACCCAGTACTTC
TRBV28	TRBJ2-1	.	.	CASSRLGSYNEQFF	TGTGCCAGCAGCCGTTTAGGATCCTACAATGAGCAGTTCTTC
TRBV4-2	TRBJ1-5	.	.	CASSQGPSNQPQHF	TGTGCCAGCAGCCAAGGACCGAGCAATCAGCCCCAGCATTTT
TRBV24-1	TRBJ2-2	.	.	CATSEDSAGELFF	TGTGCCACCAGTGAAGACTCCGCGGGGGAGCTGTTTTTT
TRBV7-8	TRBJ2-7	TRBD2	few	CASSFRRESYEQYF	TGTGCCAGCAGCTTTCGGCGGGAGAGCTACGAGCAGTACTTC
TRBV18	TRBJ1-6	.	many	CASSPDRNSPLHF	TGTGCCAGCTCACCAGACAGAAATTCACCCCTCCACTTT
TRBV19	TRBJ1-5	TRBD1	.	CASSIVQGANQPQHF	TGTGCCAGTAGTATCGTTCAGGGGGCTAATCAGCCCCAGCATTTT